What follows is one T cell receptor beta chain and its context. The length of the CDR3 is 19 residues. From germline, CDR1 is SGHVS and CDR2 FQNEAQ. Losses at the gene ends were 1 base for V and 4 bases for J; bases not matched to a gene: 16. This sample is drawn from a study of OX40 agonist ivuxolimab in advanced cancers. On the study more broadly: Allowance was made for prior anti-PD-1, anti-PD-L1 or anti-CTLA-4 therapy, and roughly 40% had some.

This table comes from immunoSEQ multiplex PCR, and its TCRdb copy is limited to in-frame clones, with some not included. The sample consists of some 70,000 clones, about 90% of them appearing once. The chain links TRBV7-8 to TRBJ2-1; 7 nucleotides match TRBD1. The sequencing used CD4+ or CD8+ T cells sorted from blood, collected in a trial of the OX40 agonist ivuxolimab. The origin of this receptor is an adult with an advanced solid tumor such as melanoma, head and neck, liver or kidney cancer. CDR3 sequence reads: CASSLGGTAVHAPYNEQFF. Written as DNA, the CDR3 is TGTGCCAGCAGCTTAGGTGGGACAGCGGTCCACGCCCCATACAATGAGCAGTTCTTC. Using reference TRBV7-8 and TRBJ2-1 for the parts outside the CDR3, the full variable domain is GAGVSQSPRYKVAKRGQDVALRCDPISGHVSLFWYQQALGQGPEFLTYFQNEAQLDKSGLPSDRFFAERPEGSVSTLKIQRTQQEDSAVYLCASSLGGTAVHAPYNEQFFGPGTRLTVL.